The text below deals with one TCR beta chain. Its specificity is not known. The sample is drawn from a study of cytomegalovirus exposure and HLA in healthy donors. Study at large: Drawn from HLA-typed donors, around 85 million unique TCRs were held in an early data release. Whole-study findings and limits: On later analysis, the bulk of CMV-associated TCR beta chains appeared to be HLA-restricted. Indistinguishable V segments such as TRBV6-2 and TRBV6-3 were excluded. With later analysis, a missense DCLRE1C variant became linked to TCR beta V- and J-gene trimming.

This CDR3 has 12 amino acids. The germline CDR1 and CDR2 sequences are SGHVS and FNYEAQ. V was shortened by 1 base and J by 8 bases, with 6 bases between the two germline ends. Use of 60 Vbeta and 13 Jbeta primers characterized the PCR. Profiling relied on immunoSEQ multiplex PCR, and the TCRdb table lists in-frame clones only, not all of them. The sample yields 150,000 or so clones, 74% seen once. Sample: PBMCs. J is TRBJ2-1 and V is TRBV7-6, with D uncertain. This TCR derives from a man aged 18 to 30 in good health and CMV-seropositive. In DNA form, the CDR3 reads TGTGCCAGCAGCTTAGGACATGATGAGCAGTTCTTC. This translates into CASSLGHDEQFF.